Reported below is one T cell receptor (beta chain). Its specificity is not known. The data originate from a study of CD8+CD57+ T cells in acquired aplastic anemia. V was trimmed by 1 base and J by 3 bases, leaving 12 bases between them. CDR1 SEHNR and CDR2 FQNEAQ come from the germline V gene (reference sequence). The CDR3 covers 15 residues. The study's findings and limits: In CD8+ cells, Simpson's diversity showed no significant difference between patients and controls. Found in both controls and patients were around 31 CD8+ CDR3 sequences.

Profiling that covered TCR beta VDJ and CDR3 relied on genomic DNA as its template. One entry per CDR3 protein, called by TCRdb with MiXCR from the reads. This sample carries around 200,000 distinct CDR3 sequences, almost 50% of them seen once, and the ten largest clones take roughly 13%. Previously, flow cytometry had revealed CD8+CD57+ cell expansion in the patients chosen for sequencing. Severe acquired aplastic anemia affected all patients. Patients had received no therapy at the time of blood sampling. Sample: sorted CD4+, CD8+, or CD8+CD57+ T cells (not recorded which) from PBMCs. The TCR sequence derives from a human donor with aplastic anemia. This rearrangement joins TRBV7-9 to TRBJ1-2; perhaps TRBD1 as D (5 bases). Here the CDR3 DNA reads TGTGCCAGCAGCTTAGTAAGCGGGGCGGACTATGGCTACACCTTC. Translated, it gives CASSLVSGADYGYTF. Complete variable domain (other parts from reference TRBV7-9 and TRBJ1-2): DTGVSQNPRHKITKRGQNVTFRCDPISEHNRLYWYRQTLGQGPEFLTYFQNEAQLEKSRLLSDRFSAERPKGSFSTLEIQRTEQGDSAMYLCASSLVSGADYGYTFGSGTRLTVV.